These 15 T cell receptor beta chains originate from one sample sequenced in a study of shared clonotypes between healthy human individuals. Only in-frame clones appear in the TCRdb table, and some are missing; sequencing was by immunoSEQ multiplex PCR. In the table there are around 2.1 million clones, roughly 95% of which are singletons. Sequenced material: naive CD4+ T cells sorted from blood. Specified subset: CD45RA+ positively selected. The receptors originated from a man younger than 35 in good health.

J is TRBJ2-1 and V is TRBV27; D ambiguous. Trimming stripped 7 bases from V and 2 bases from J, with 15 bases between. Germline-derived CDR1 and CDR2 are MNHEY and SMNVEV (reference sequence). This CDR3 spans 15 amino acids. The CDR3 DNA reads TGTGCCAGCACCTCTAAGACCGTAGCCTACAATGAGCAGTTCTTC. Protein: CASTSKTVAYNEQFF.

To note about this clone: This sample also contains other DNA sequences that code for the same CDR3. This chain uses TRBV5-1 with TRBJ2-7; a possible D gene is TRBD1 (6 bases). V shed 2 bases and J shed 2 bases, with 8 bases lying between them. The CDR3 runs to 13 residues. Germline values: CDR1 SGHRS, CDR2 YFSETQ. Here the CDR3 reads CASSLGGPYEQYF. As DNA, the CDR3 is TGCGCCAGCAGCTTAGGGGGACCCTACGAGCAGTACTTC. Full variable domain (rest looked up from reference TRBV5-1 and TRBJ2-7): KAGVTQTPRYLIKTRGQQVTLSCSPISGHRSVSWYQQTPGQGLQFLFEYFSETQRNKGNFPGRFSGRQFSNSRSEMNVSTLELGDSALYLCASSLGGPYEQYFGPGTRLTVT.

This chain connects TRBV21-1 to TRBJ1-1. TRBV21-1 counts as a pseudogene. The CDR3 runs 12 residues. The CDR3: CASSRTGAEAFF. The CDR3 nucleotides read TGTGCCAGCAGCAGGACGGGGGCTGAAGCTTTCTTT.

This chain links TRBV19 with TRBJ2-1, with D perhaps TRBD2 (6 bases). The V gene's germline CDR1 is LNHDA and CDR2 SQIVND (reference sequence). V shed 3 bases and J shed 5 bases, with 29 bases lying between them. The CDR3 has 20 amino acids. CDR3 sequence: CASSMGFGSTGAGGNNEQFF. For the CDR3, the DNA is TGTGCCAGTAGTATGGGCTTCGGCAGCACAGGCGCCGGGGGAAACAATGAGCAGTTCTTC.

The gene calls are TRBV11-2 and TRBJ2-3, with 10 bases aligning to TRBD2. V lost 2 bases and J lost 6; bases outside the gene matches: 14. CDR1 SGHAT and CDR2 FQNNGV come from the germline V gene. The CDR3 sequence is 18 residues long. For the CDR3, the DNA is TGTGCCAGCAGCTTACGCCGGACTAGCGGACTGGAAGGGGATACGCAGTATTTT. Translation: CASSLRRTSGLEGDTQYF.

V usage is TRBV11-2 and J usage is TRBJ2-2; 7 nucleotides line up with TRBD2. The CDR3 consists of 19 residues. The ends lost 4 bases at V and 4 bases at J; junction bases unmatched: 18. Germline CDR1 and CDR2: SGHAT and FQNNGV. The CDR3 sequence is CASSSSGVAVQLTTGELFF. The CDR3 DNA follows: TGTGCCAGCAGCTCGAGCGGGGTGGCAGTTCAATTAACCACCGGGGAGCTGTTTTTT.

CDR3 amino acids: CASKRGGYTF. CDR3 bases: TGTGCCAGCAAAAGGGGTGGCTACACCTTC. The gene calls are TRBV28 and TRBJ1-2, with D maybe TRBD1 (5 bases). The CDR3 extends over 10 amino acids. Germline lookup yields CDR1 MDHEN and CDR2 SYDVKM. The V end was cut by 7 bases, the J end by 7 bases, with 7 bases between.

The rearrangement links TRBV28 to TRBJ1-5; TRBD1 aligns across 9 bases. This CDR3 is 16 amino acids long. With V trimmed by 5 bases and J by 6 bases, 11 bases remained unmatched. The germline CDR1 and CDR2 sequences are MDHEN and SYDVKM. Here the CDR3 reads CASSLKGGQGAQPQHF. The CDR3 region has the DNA TGTGCCAGCAGTCTTAAGGGGGGACAGGGCGCTCAGCCCCAGCATTTT.

J is TRBJ1-2 and V is TRBV6-5; D possibly corresponds to TRBD1 (5 bases). V gave up 6 bases and J gave up 8 bases, with 19 bases separating them. Germline loops: CDR1 MNHEY, CDR2 SVGAGI. CDR3 length: 14 residues. CDR3 in DNA: TGTGCCAGCAGCCTCGGGGCAGATATTGGGGGCTACACCTTC. It encodes CASSLGADIGGYTF.

This sequence joins TRBV29-1 and TRBJ2-5; 7 bases agree with TRBD2. The germline CDR1 and CDR2 sequences are SQVTM and ANQGSEA. V lost 4 bases to trimming and J lost 1 base; unmatched junction nucleotides: 3. This CDR3 spans 13 amino acids. CDR3 residues: CSVAAGVQETQYF. The CDR3 bases are TGCAGCGTTGCGGCGGGGGTCCAAGAGACCCAGTACTTC.

This chain connects TRBV5-4 to TRBJ2-2; D perhaps matches TRBD2 (6 bases). CDR3 size: 16 residues. Trimming removed 0 bases from V and 1 base from J, with 10 bases in between. The germline V gene has CDR1 SGHNT and CDR2 YYREEE (reference sequence). The CDR3 sequence: CASSLALRGNTGELFF. DNA of the CDR3: TGTGCCAGCAGCTTGGCTTTGCGGGGGAACACCGGGGAGCTGTTTTTT.

The V call is TRBV7-6, the J call TRBJ2-2; no clear D. CDR3 length equals 14 residues. With 2 bases removed from V and 0 bases from J, the gap between germline ends came to 4 bases. CDR1 and CDR2 (germline): SGHVS, FNYEAQ. The CDR3 reads CASSLQPNTGELFF. CDR3 bases: TGTGCCAGCAGCTTACAACCGAACACCGGGGAGCTGTTTTTT. The full variable domain, rest sourced from reference TRBV7-6 and TRBJ2-2, is GAGVSQSPRYKVTKRGQDVALRCDPISGHVSLYWYRQALGQGPEFLTYFNYEAQQDKSGLPNDRFSAERPEGSISTLTIQRTEQRDSAMYRCASSLQPNTGELFFGEGSRLTVL.

This clone has just one count. The chain links TRBV25-1 to TRBJ2-2; 8 bases agree with TRBD2. The CDR3 has 16 amino acids. V trimming: 6 bases; J trimming: 3 bases; junction bases outside the gene matches: 9. CDR1 is MGHDK and CDR2 is SYGVNS in the germline V gene. The CDR3 bases are TGTGCCAGCAGGGCCAGCGGGGGCTCTTACACCGGGGAGCTGTTTTTT. Amino acids: CASRASGGSYTGELFF.

The V gene is TRBV2, the J gene TRBJ2-5; D possibly matches TRBD1 or TRBD2 (5 bases each). Germline values: CDR1 SNHLY, CDR2 FYNNEI. This CDR3 region has 13 residues. The ends were cut back, 5 bases at V and 5 bases at J, with 12 bases in the middle. The CDR3 reads CASSYIEGETQYF. The DNA for the CDR3 is TGTGCCAGCAGTTATATCGAGGGGGAGACCCAGTACTTC.

CDR3 coding DNA: TGTGCCAGCAGCCCCGTGGACATCACGAACACCGGGGAGCTGTTTTTT. Amino acids: CASSPVDITNTGELFF. The rearrangement uses TRBV9 and TRBJ2-2; maybe TRBD1 (5 bases). Deletions cut 4 bases from V and 0 bases from J, with 13 bases between. The CDR3 is 16 residues long. The V gene's germline CDR1 is SGDLS and CDR2 YYNGEE.